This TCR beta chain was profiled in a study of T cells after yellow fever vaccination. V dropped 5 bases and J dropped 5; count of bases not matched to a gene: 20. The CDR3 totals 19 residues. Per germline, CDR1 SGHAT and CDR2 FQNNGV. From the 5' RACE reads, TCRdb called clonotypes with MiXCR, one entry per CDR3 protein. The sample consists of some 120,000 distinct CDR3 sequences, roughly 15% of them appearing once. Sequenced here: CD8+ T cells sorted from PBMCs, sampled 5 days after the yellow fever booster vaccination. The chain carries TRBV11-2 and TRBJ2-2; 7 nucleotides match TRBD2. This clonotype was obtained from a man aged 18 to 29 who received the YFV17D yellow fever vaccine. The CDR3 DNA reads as TGTGCCAGCAGCCTCGATGGGGTTGTAACGGGACTACCAACCGGGGAGCTGTTTTTT. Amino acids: CASSLDGVVTGLPTGELFF.